This passage covers 14 T cell receptor beta chains from one sample sequenced in a study of T cells after yellow fever vaccination. TCRdb reprocessed the 5' RACE reads via MiXCR and lists one record per CDR3 protein. The sample records some 68,000 distinct CDR3 sequences, approximately 7% being singletons. Sequences were derived from CD8+ T cells sorted from PBMCs, sampled roughly 45 days after the first yellow fever vaccination. The receptors here all came from a man between 18 and 35 years old who received the YFV17D yellow fever vaccine.

This clonotype was recorded at least ten times. The J gene is TRBJ2-7, the V gene TRBV7-9; D not resolved. Germline V lookup: CDR1 SEHNR, CDR2 FQNEAQ (reference sequence). The CDR3 consists of 12 residues. V was clipped by 4 bases and J by 4 bases, with 8 bases between them. CDR3 bases: TGTGCCAGCAGCTCAGACTTATACGAGCAGTACTTC. It yields the protein CASSSDLYEQYF.

In the case of this clonotype: A much larger clonotype is one base distant, so this may be a read error. The rearrangement links TRBV7-8 to TRBJ2-7; perhaps TRBD1 as D (6 bases). V gave up 1 base and J gave up 2 bases, with 12 bases separating them. Germline CDR1 SGHVS, CDR2 FQNEAQ. The CDR3 totals 15 residues. CDR3: CASSLEQGLTYEQYF. CDR3 nucleotides: TGTGCCAGCAGCTTAGAACAGGGCCTAACCTACGAGCAGTACTTC.

The chain links TRBV7-9 to TRBJ1-5; D perhaps matches TRBD1 (6 bases). The CDR3 spans 14 residues. Germline V lookup: CDR1 SEHNR, CDR2 FQNEAQ (reference sequence). V was shortened by 3 bases and J by 7 bases, with 13 bases between the two germline ends. CDR3 DNA sequence: TGTGCCAGCAGCTTGTTAGAGGGGGGACAGCCCCAGCATTTT. Translated, it gives CASSLLEGGQPQHF.

This clonotype has just a few counts. The V gene is TRBV7-9, the J gene TRBJ2-1; 8 bases fit TRBD2. The junction had 13 bases not matched to a gene; V was cut back by 6 bases and J by 9 bases. Germline V gene data show CDR1 as SEHNR and CDR2 as FQNEAQ (reference sequence). The CDR3 is made up of 15 amino acids. In DNA, the CDR3 is TGTGCCAGCAGGTACACGAGTAGCGGGGTAGGTGAGCAGTTCTTC. Translated, it gives CASRYTSSGVGEQFF.

The chain links TRBV7-9 to TRBJ1-1, with D maybe TRBD1 (5 bases). Germline CDR1 is SEHNR and CDR2 is FQNEAQ (reference sequence). There are 14 residues in the CDR3. Trimming pared 7 bases from V and 8 bases from J, leaving 20 bases between. CDR3 sequence reads: CASNRGVGRLEAFF. In DNA, the CDR3 is TGTGCCAGCAACCGCGGTGTGGGGCGTTTGGAAGCTTTCTTT.

This clonotype was seen many times. The CDR3 sequence is CSVLGLAGSYEQYF. As DNA, the CDR3 is TGCAGCGTCCTCGGACTAGCGGGGTCCTACGAGCAGTACTTC. This chain uses TRBV29-1 with TRBJ2-7, with 12 bases fitting TRBD2. The CDR3 is 14 residues long. Germline CDR1 SQVTM, CDR2 ANQGSEA. After removal of 6 bases from V and 1 base from J, the junction contained 4 bases not matched to a gene.

This clonotype was seen only a few times. The chain carries TRBV29-1 and TRBJ2-7; 8 bases are a match to TRBD1. V was clipped by 6 bases and J by 3 bases; unmatched bases: 7. Germline V CDR1 and CDR2: SQVTM, ANQGSEA. The CDR3 sequence is 13 residues long. The CDR3 loop reads CSVRTGQGYEQYF. DNA of the CDR3: TGCAGCGTCAGGACAGGGCAAGGCTACGAGCAGTACTTC.

This clonotype appeared many times. V gene TRBV15 combines with J gene TRBJ2-3; D is undetermined. Deletions cut 3 bases from V and 2 bases from J, with 15 bases between. This CDR3 contains 16 residues. The germline V gene encodes CDR1 LNHNV and CDR2 YYDKDF (reference sequence). The DNA for the CDR3 is TGTGCCACCAGCAGGAACGTGATAAGCGTCACAGATACGCAGTATTTT. It codes for CATSRNVISVTDTQYF.

This clonotype is labeled medium-sized. V and J are TRBV29-1 and TRBJ1-1; D is unclear. The germline V gene encodes CDR1 SQVTM and CDR2 ANQGSEA. V was cut by 3 bases and J by 1 base, with 12 bases left in between. The CDR3 loop spans 14 amino acids. CDR3 sequence (DNA): TGCAGCGTTGAGATAGGGATGGAGAACACTGAAGCTTTCTTT. Protein: CSVEIGMENTEAFF.

In this sample, this clonotype turned up many times. This chain uses TRBV24-1 with TRBJ2-3, with 7 bases matching TRBD1. V dropped 8 bases and J dropped 6; count of bases not matched to a gene: 13. CDR3 size: 15 residues. CDR1 is KGHDR and CDR2 is SFDVKD in the germline V gene. This CDR3 reads CATNEGPGGSDTQYF. CDR3 DNA sequence: TGTGCCACCAACGAGGGGCCAGGGGGTTCCGATACGCAGTATTTT.

In this sample, this clonotype turned up many times. This chain uses TRBV28 with TRBJ2-3; perhaps TRBD2 as D (6 bases). Germline V gene sequence: CDR1 MDHEN, CDR2 SYDVKM. This CDR3 spans 15 amino acids. Trimming took off 4 bases at V and 2 bases at J, with 13 bases between the two ends. The DNA for the CDR3 is TGTGCCAGCAGTTGGACTACCGCTTCCACAGATACGCAGTATTTT. Its translation: CASSWTTASTDTQYF.

The chain is built from TRBV14 and TRBJ2-7, with D possibly called TRBD1 or TRBD2 (6 bases each). Germline CDR1 SGHDN, CDR2 FVKESK. V was cut by 3 bases and J by 0 bases, with 18 bases left in between. The length of the CDR3 is 17 residues. CDR3 DNA sequence: TGTGCCAGCAGCCACCGGAGGGAGGACAGCGGCTCCTACGAGCAGTACGTC. Its translation: CASSHRREDSGSYEQYV.

The rearrangement links TRBV29-1 to TRBJ2-7; D remains unclear. V gave up 7 bases and J gave up 4 bases, with 17 bases separating them. Germline lookup yields CDR1 SQVTM and CDR2 ANQGSEA. This CDR3 spans 13 amino acids. Here the CDR3 reads CSALDTLGYEQYF. The CDR3 coding sequence is TGCAGCGCCCTCGACACCCTGGGTTACGAGCAGTACTTC.

This clonotype occurred many times. This sequence joins TRBV20-1 and TRBJ1-2, with D unclear. The CDR3 has 11 residues. Trimming removed 7 bases from V and 13 bases from J, with 19 bases in between. Germline CDR1 is DFQATT and CDR2 is SNEGSKA (reference sequence). The CDR3 DNA is TGCAGTGTAGCCTCTCGGCGGGTAGGCACCTTC. This codes for CSVASRRVGTF.